This entry features one T cell receptor (beta chain) sequence. Using its own MiXCR run on the 5' RACE reads, TCRdb lists one record per CDR3 protein. The repertoire includes about 440,000 distinct CDR3 sequences, approximately 20% of them detected once, and roughly 8.4% sits in the top ten. This sample is part of a study of T-cell memory formation after mild COVID-19. On the study more broadly: Largely donor-specific TCR clusters were found.

Germline V gives CDR1 MGHRA, CDR2 YSYEKL. The V end lost 0 bases, the J end lost 1 base, and 7 bases lay between the germline ends. The CDR3 consists of 14 residues. The sample comprised PBMCs or a T cell subset sorted from them (not recorded which). The V call is TRBV4-1, the J call TRBJ2-7, with D unresolved. The TCR comes from an adult woman who had mild COVID-19 (a few samples of this study predate the infection). Cell type and time point are not known. CDR3 in amino acids: CASSQDPVSYEQYF. In DNA form, the CDR3 reads TGCGCCAGCAGCCAAGATCCTGTTTCCTACGAGCAGTACTTC.